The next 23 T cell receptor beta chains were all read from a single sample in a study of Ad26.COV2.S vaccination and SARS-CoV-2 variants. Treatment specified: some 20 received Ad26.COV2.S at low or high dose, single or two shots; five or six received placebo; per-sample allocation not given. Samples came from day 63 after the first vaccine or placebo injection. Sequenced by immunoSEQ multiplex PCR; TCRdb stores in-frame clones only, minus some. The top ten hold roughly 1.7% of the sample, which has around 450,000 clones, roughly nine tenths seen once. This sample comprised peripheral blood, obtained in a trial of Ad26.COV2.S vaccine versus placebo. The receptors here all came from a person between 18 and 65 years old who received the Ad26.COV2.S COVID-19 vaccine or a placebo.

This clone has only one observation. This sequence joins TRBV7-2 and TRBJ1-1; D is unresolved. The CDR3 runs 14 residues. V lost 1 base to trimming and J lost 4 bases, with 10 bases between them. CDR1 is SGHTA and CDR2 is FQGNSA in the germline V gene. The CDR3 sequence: CASSLVRHTTEAFF. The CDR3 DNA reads TGTGCCAGCAGCTTAGTGAGGCACACCACTGAAGCTTTCTTT.

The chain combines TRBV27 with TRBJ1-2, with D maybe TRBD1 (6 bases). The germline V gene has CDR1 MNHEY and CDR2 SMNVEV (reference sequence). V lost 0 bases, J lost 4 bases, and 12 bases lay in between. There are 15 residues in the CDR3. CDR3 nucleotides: TGTGCCAGCAGTTTATCGCCGACAGGATTCTATGGCTACACCTTC. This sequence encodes CASSLSPTGFYGYTF.

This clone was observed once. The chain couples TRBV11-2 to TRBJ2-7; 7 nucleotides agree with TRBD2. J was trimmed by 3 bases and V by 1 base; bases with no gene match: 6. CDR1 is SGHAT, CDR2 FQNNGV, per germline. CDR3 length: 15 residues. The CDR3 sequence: CASSLGVGEGYEQYF. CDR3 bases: TGTGCCAGCAGCTTAGGTGTCGGGGAGGGCTACGAGCAGTACTTC.

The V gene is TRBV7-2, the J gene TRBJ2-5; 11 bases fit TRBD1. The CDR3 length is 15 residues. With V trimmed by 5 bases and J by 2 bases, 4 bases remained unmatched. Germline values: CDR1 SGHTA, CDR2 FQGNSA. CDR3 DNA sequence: TGTGCCAGCAGCGCGGACAGGGGGCTTCAAGAGACCCAGTACTTC. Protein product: CASSADRGLQETQYF.

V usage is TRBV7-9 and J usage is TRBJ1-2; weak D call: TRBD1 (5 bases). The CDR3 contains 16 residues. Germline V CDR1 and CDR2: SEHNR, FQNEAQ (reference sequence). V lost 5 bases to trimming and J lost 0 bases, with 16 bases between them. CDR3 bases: TGTGCCAGCAGCGCCGCGGGTGGACAAGCTAACTATGGCTACACCTTC. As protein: CASSAAGGQANYGYTF.

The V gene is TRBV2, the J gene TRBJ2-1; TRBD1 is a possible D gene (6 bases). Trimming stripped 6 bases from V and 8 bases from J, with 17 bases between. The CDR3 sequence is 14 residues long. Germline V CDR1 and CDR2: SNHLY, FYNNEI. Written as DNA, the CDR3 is TGTGCCAGCAGCCAGGACAGTAATGTGGATGAGCAGTTCTTC. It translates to CASSQDSNVDEQFF.

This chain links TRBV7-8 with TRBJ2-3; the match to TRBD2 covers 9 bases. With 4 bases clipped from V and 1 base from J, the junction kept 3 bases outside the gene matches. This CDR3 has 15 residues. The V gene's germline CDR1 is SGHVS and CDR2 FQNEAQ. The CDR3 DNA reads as TGTGCCAGCAGCTCTAGCGGGGACCGCACAGATACGCAGTATTTT. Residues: CASSSSGDRTDTQYF.

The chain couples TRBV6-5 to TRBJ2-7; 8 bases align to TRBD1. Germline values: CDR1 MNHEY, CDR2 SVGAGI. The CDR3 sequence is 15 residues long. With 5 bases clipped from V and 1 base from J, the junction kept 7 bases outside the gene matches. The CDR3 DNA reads TGTGCCAGCAGTACGGGGACAGGTTCTTCCTACGAGCAGTACTTC. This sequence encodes CASSTGTGSSYEQYF.

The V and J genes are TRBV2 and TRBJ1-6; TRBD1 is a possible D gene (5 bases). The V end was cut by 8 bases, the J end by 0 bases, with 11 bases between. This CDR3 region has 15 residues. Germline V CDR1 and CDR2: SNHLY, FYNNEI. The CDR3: CASARESSYNSPLHF. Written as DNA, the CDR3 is TGTGCCAGCGCCAGGGAGAGCTCCTATAATTCACCCCTCCACTTT.

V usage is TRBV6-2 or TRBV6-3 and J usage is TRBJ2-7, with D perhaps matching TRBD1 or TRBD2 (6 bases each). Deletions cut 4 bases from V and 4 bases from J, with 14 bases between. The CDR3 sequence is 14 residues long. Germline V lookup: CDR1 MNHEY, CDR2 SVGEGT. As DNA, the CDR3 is TGTGCCAGCAGTTCTGGAGGGGGATATTACGAGCAGTACTTC. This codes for CASSSGGGYYEQYF.

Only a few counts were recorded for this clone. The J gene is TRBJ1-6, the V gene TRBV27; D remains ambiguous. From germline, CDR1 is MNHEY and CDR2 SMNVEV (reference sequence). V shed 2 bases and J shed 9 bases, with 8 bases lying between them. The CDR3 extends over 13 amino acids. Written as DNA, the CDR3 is TGTGCCAGCAGTTTACCGGCGGGTTCACCCCTCCACTTT. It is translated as CASSLPAGSPLHF.

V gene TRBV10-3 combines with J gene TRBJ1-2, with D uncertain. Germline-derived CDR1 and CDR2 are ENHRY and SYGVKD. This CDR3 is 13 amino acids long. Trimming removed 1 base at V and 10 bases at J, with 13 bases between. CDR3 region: CAISEYLEFDYTF. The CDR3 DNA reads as TGTGCCATCAGTGAGTATTTGGAGTTTGACTACACCTTC.

CDR3 amino acids: CASRYTGNYGYTF. CDR3 sequence (DNA): TGTGCCAGCAGATATACAGGGAACTATGGCTACACCTTC. This chain connects TRBV2 to TRBJ1-2, with a possible D match to TRBD1 (6 bases). Germline values: CDR1 SNHLY, CDR2 FYNNEI. The V gene lost 6 bases and the J gene lost 2 bases, with 10 bases spanning the gap. The CDR3 covers 13 residues. Using reference TRBV2 and TRBJ1-2 for the parts outside the CDR3, the full variable domain is EPEVTQTPSHQVTQMGQEVILRCVPISNHLYFYWYRQILGQKVEFLVSFYNNEISEKSEIFDDQFSVERPDGSNFTLKIRSTKLEDSAMYFCASRYTGNYGYTFGSGTRLTVV.

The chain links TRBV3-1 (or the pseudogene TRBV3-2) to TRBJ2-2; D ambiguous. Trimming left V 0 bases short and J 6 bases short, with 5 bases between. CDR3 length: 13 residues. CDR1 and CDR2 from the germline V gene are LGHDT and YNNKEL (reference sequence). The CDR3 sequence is CASSQDPAGELFF. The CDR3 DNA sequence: TGTGCCAGCAGCCAAGATCCTGCCGGGGAGCTGTTTTTT.

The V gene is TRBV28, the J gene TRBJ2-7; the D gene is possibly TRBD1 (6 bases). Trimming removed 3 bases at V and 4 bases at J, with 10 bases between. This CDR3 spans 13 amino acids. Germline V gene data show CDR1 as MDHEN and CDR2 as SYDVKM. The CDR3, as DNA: TGTGCCAGCAGTTTCAGTCAGGGGTACGAGCAGTACTTC. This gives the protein CASSFSQGYEQYF.

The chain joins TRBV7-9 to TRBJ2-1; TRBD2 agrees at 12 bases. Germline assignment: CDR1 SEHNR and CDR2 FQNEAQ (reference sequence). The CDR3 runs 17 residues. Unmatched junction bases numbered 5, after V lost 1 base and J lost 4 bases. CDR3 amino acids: CASSLGLAGAGYNEQFF. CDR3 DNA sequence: TGTGCCAGCAGCTTAGGACTAGCGGGGGCCGGATACAATGAGCAGTTCTTC.

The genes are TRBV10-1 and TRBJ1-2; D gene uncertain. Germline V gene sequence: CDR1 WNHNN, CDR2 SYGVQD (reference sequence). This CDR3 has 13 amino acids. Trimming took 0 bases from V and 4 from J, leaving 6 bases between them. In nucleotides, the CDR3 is TGCGCCAGCAGTGAGTCGCTGGGCTATGGCTACACCTTC. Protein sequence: CASSESLGYGYTF.

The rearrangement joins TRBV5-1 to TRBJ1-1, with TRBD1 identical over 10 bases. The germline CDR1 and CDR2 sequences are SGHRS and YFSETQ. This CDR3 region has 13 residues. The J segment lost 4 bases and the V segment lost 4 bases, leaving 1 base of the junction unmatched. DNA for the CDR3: TGCGCCAGCAGCGGACAGGGGGGCACTGAAGCTTTCTTT. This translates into CASSGQGGTEAFF.

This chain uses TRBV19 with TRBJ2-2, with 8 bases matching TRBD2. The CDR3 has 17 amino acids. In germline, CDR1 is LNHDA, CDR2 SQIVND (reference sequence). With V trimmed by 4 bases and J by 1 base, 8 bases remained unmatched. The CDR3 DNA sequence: TGTGCCAGTAGTACTCGGACTAGCAACCTGAACACCGGGGAGCTGTTTTTT. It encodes CASSTRTSNLNTGELFF.

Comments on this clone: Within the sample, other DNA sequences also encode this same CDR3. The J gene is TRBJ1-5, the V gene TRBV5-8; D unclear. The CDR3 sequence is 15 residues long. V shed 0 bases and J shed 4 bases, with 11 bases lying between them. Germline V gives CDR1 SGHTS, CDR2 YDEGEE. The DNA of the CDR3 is TGTGCCAGCAGCTTGGGGCAGAAGGTAAATCAGCCCCAGCATTTT. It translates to CASSLGQKVNQPQHF.

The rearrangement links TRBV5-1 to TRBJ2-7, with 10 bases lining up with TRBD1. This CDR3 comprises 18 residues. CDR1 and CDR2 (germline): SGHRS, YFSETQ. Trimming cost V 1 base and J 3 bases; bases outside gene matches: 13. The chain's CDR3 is CASSLSISDRGFYYEQYF. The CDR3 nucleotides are TGCGCCAGCAGCTTGTCTATATCGGACAGGGGGTTTTACTACGAGCAGTACTTC.

The CDR3 is CASSLADGPSPLHF. The CDR3 DNA follows: TGTGCCAGCAGCTTGGCCGACGGCCCTTCACCCCTCCACTTT. V is TRBV5-4 and J is TRBJ1-6; D ambiguous. This CDR3 is 14 amino acids long. CDR1 is SGHNT and CDR2 is YYREEE in the germline V gene (reference sequence). Trimming shortened V by 0 bases and J by 9 bases, and 10 bases separated the two germline ends.

The CDR3 DNA reads as TGTGCCAGTAGTATCCCCTACACCGGGGAGCTGTTTTTT. The encoded protein is CASSIPYTGELFF. The V call is TRBV19, the J call TRBJ2-2; D call uncertain. V was pared by 3 bases and J by 3 bases, with 5 bases between. The CDR3 runs 13 residues. CDR1 and CDR2 from the germline V gene are LNHDA and SQIVND (reference sequence).